The present T cell receptor beta chain was sequenced within a study of blood T cell repertoires in COVID-19. Turning to the study itself: There were acute and convalescent COVID-19 samples, and they came from the United States, Italy and Spain. Sources were T cells, B-cell-depleted T cells, or PBMCs; the material itself was cDNA or gDNA.

This CDR3 is built from 17 residues. Trimming stripped 6 bases from V and 4 bases from J, with 19 bases between. The V gene's germline CDR1 is MNHEY and CDR2 SMNVEV (reference sequence). Authors' processing steps: Reference gene primer amplification in the assay estimated nucleated cell counts. TCRdb keeps only in-frame clones here, not all; method: immunoSEQ multiplex PCR. V and J calls and clone size come straight from that table; D and trimming were deduced from the DNA. The sample has under 50,000 clones; about 88% are singletons. The sample holds one count of this clone. V gene TRBV27 combines with J gene TRBJ2-6; TRBD1 is a possible D gene (5 bases). Source material: peripheral blood. This TCR derives from a man between 50 and 59 years old with active COVID-19. This CDR3 reads CASSLGLDSTGANVLTF. The CDR3 nucleotides are TGTGCCAGCAGCTTAGGGCTAGACAGTACGGGGGCCAACGTCCTGACTTTC.